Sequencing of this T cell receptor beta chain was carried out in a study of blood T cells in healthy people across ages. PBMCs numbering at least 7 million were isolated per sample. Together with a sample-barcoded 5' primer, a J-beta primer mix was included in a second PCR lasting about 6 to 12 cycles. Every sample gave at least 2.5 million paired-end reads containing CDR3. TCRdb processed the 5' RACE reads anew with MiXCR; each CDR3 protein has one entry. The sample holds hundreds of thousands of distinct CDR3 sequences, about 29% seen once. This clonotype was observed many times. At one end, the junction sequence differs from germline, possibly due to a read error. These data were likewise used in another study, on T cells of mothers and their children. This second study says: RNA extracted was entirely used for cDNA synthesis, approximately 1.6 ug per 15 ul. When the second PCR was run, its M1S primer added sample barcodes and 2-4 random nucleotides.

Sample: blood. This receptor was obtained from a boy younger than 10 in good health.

The CDR3: CASSLGVRETQYF. CDR3 nucleotide sequence: TGTGCTAGCAGCTTAGGCGTTCGGGAGACCCAGTACTTC. This chain joins TRBV7-2 and TRBJ2-5; no clear D gene. The germline CDR1 and CDR2 sequences are SGHTA and FQGNSA. This CDR3 spans 13 amino acids. Complete variable domain (other parts from reference TRBV7-2 and TRBJ2-5): GAGVSQSPSNKVTEKGKDVELRCDPISGHTALYWYRQSLGQGLEFLIYFQGNSAPDKSGLPSDRFSAERTGGSVSTLTIQRTQQEDSAVYLCASSLGVRETQYFGPGTRLLVL.